The clone carrying this T cell receptor beta chain was counted many times. Its antigen is undetermined. This specimen belongs to a study of human T cells and chemical hapten exposure. V lost 3 bases, J lost 5 bases, and 6 bases stayed unmatched. CDR3 length: 14 residues. Germline V CDR1 and CDR2: MGHDK, SYGVNS. Regarding time point: healthy volunteer bleed at 2 weeks. Researchers extracted total RNA from unfractionated whole blood. Study findings and constraints: TCRs at a frequency above 1 in 1000 stayed unchanged with DPC sensitization.

In the library, unique molecular identifiers were attached to individual cDNA molecules. TCRdb reanalysed the RACE reads using MiXCR and keeps one entry per CDR3 protein. The sample includes about 93,000 distinct CDR3 sequences, around 9% of them seen just once. The clonotype originates from a female donor in good health. Some clones in this sample may be carry-over from other donors' samples. The chain recombines TRBV25-1 with TRBJ2-5; 7 nucleotides align to TRBD2. Sequencing was performed on whole blood. CDR3 region: CASSEGGEAETQYF. As DNA, the CDR3 is TGTGCCAGCAGTGAGGGGGGGGAGGCGGAGACCCAGTACTTC.